The 7 T cell receptor beta chains below were found in one sample sequenced in a study of blood T cell repertoires in COVID-19. Profiling relied on immunoSEQ multiplex PCR, and the TCRdb table lists in-frame clones only, not all of them. The table has 150,000 to 200,000 clones, about 86% seen once. Sequenced sample: peripheral blood. The receptors were sampled from a man in his forties or fifties with active or convalescent COVID-19.

The rearrangement joins TRBV6-2 or TRBV6-3 to TRBJ2-5; 10 nucleotides align to TRBD1. Germline trimming cut 5 bases from V and 5 bases from J; bases unmatched to any gene: 8. Germline V gives CDR1 MNHEY, CDR2 SVGEGT. The length of the CDR3 is 15 residues. The CDR3 coding sequence is TGTGCCAGCAGTGACAGGGGGCTGTCAGAGGAGACCCAGTACTTC. Translation gives CASSDRGLSEETQYF.

This chain links TRBV6-5 with TRBJ2-5; 10 positions agree with TRBD1. V lost 6 bases and J lost 3; bases outside the gene matches: 7. Germline loops: CDR1 MNHEY, CDR2 SVGAGI. This CDR3 spans 15 amino acids. The CDR3 region has the DNA TGTGCCAGCAGGGATCCGGGACAGGGGAAAGAGACCCAGTACTTC. It yields the protein CASRDPGQGKETQYF.

The chain links TRBV18 to TRBJ2-3; TRBD1 aligns across 9 bases. Germline V lookup: CDR1 KGHSH, CDR2 LQKENI. With 6 bases clipped from V and 0 bases from J, the junction kept 10 bases outside the gene matches. There are 17 residues in the CDR3. The CDR3 spells CASSPEQGALSTDTQYF. CDR3 nucleotides: TGTGCCAGCTCCCCCGAACAGGGGGCGCTTAGCACAGATACGCAGTATTTT. The entire variable domain, with the rest obtained from reference TRBV18 and TRBJ2-3, is as follows: NAGVMQNPRHLVRRRGQEARLRCSPMKGHSHVYWYRQLPEEGLKFMVYLQKENIIDESGMPKERFSAEFPKEGPSILRIQQVVRGDSAAYFCASSPEQGALSTDTQYFGPGTRLTVL.

The chain links TRBV7-2 to TRBJ2-3; no firm D call. The CDR3 consists of 14 residues. Trimming pared 5 bases from V and 1 base from J, leaving 10 bases between. The germline gives CDR1 SGHTA, CDR2 FQGNSA. CDR3 protein: CASSIRLRTDTQYF. CDR3 in DNA: TGTGCCAGCAGCATACGACTTCGCACAGATACGCAGTATTTT. The whole variable domain, remainder taken from reference TRBV7-2 and TRBJ2-3, is GAGVSQSPSNKVTEKGKDVELRCDPISGHTALYWYRQSLGQGLEFLIYFQGNSAPDKSGLPSDRFSAERTGGSVSTLTIQRTQQEDSAVYLCASSIRLRTDTQYFGPGTRLTVL.

J is TRBJ1-1 and V is TRBV5-6; D gene unclear. CDR1 is SGHDT, CDR2 YYEEEE, per germline. The CDR3 covers 11 residues. The V gene lost 2 bases and the J gene lost 7 bases, with 6 bases spanning the gap. CDR3 residues: CASSFRYEAFF. CDR3 bases: TGTGCCAGCAGCTTTCGGTATGAAGCTTTCTTT.

As DNA, the CDR3 is TGTGCCAGCAGACGTACAGGGGACTCCTACAATGAGCAGTTCTTC. It specifies CASRRTGDSYNEQFF. The J gene is TRBJ2-1, the V gene TRBV4-2, with 7 bases that match TRBD1. The germline V gene encodes CDR1 LGHNA and CDR2 YNFKEQ. The V gene end was trimmed by 6 bases and the J gene end by 0 bases; junction bases not matched to a gene: 5. The CDR3 length is 15 residues.

This clone was picked up one time. This sequence joins TRBV28 and TRBJ1-2; D perhaps matches TRBD1 (6 bases). Germline V lookup: CDR1 MDHEN, CDR2 SYDVKM. V lost 1 base and J 4 bases, leaving 13 bases between the germline ends. The CDR3 length is 15 residues. The CDR3 bases are TGTGCCAGCAGTTTATCGGTACAGGGCCCCTATGGCTACACCTTC. Translating it yields CASSLSVQGPYGYTF.